The next 18 T cell receptor beta chains were all read from a single sample in a study of identical twins. TCRdb analysed the 5' RACE reads with MiXCR anew, one entry per CDR3 protein. The table lists 400,000 to 550,000 distinct CDR3 sequences, around 20% of them singletons. The same sample was also used in a study of T cells expressing NK-cell markers.

The sample consisted of CD4+ T cells sorted from blood. These receptors all stem from a woman in her late teens or twenties in good health.

This clonotype was found a few times. The V and J genes are TRBV19 and TRBJ1-6, with D possibly being TRBD1 (5 bases). The CDR3 is 15 amino acids. Between the trimmed V and J ends, which lost 2 bases and 9 bases, there was a span of 14 bases. CDR1 is LNHDA, CDR2 SQIVND, per germline (reference sequence). DNA of the CDR3: TGTGCCAGTAGTATATGGGGGATGGGGCGTTCACCCCTCCACTTT. This translates into CASSIWGMGRSPLHF.

The CDR3 DNA is TGTGCCAGCAGCCAAGATAGGCTAGCGGTCGAGCAGTACTTC. Residues: CASSQDRLAVEQYF. This chain joins TRBV14 and TRBJ2-7, with 7 bases that match TRBD2. Germline V gives CDR1 SGHDN, CDR2 FVKESK. V lost 0 bases and J lost 6; bases outside the gene matches: 5. CDR3 length equals 14 residues.

V and J are TRBV3-1 and TRBJ1-4, with 7 bases that match TRBD1. V was pared by 4 bases and J by 6 bases, with 14 bases of the junction left unmatched. Germline CDR1 LGHDT, CDR2 YNNKEL (reference sequence). The CDR3 contains 17 residues. The CDR3 nucleotides are TGTGCCAGCAGCCCTGGGACAGTCCACGGATGGTATGAAAAACTGTTTTTT. Translated: CASSPGTVHGWYEKLFF.

This clonotype was seen many times. J is TRBJ1-4 and V is TRBV5-5; no firm D call. The CDR3 totals 14 residues. The germline V gene has CDR1 SGHKS and CDR2 YYEKEE (reference sequence). V was shortened by 6 bases and J by 7 bases, with 16 bases between the two germline ends. The CDR3 DNA reads TGTGCCAGCATCAGAAGCCTGCGCAGTGAAAAACTGTTTTTT. This codes for CASIRSLRSEKLFF.

This clonotype was seen at least ten times. The rearrangement links TRBV20-1 to TRBJ2-3; 8 bases align to TRBD2. J was trimmed by 5 bases and V by 4 bases; bases with no gene match: 8. The germline V gene encodes CDR1 DFQATT and CDR2 SNEGSKA (reference sequence). The CDR3 runs 14 residues. CDR3 sequence: CSATSGGPKDTQYF. Here the CDR3 DNA reads TGCAGTGCTACCTCGGGGGGGCCAAAAGATACGCAGTATTTT.

The chain joins TRBV7-3 to TRBJ2-1, with 11 positions matching TRBD2. The CDR3 has 15 amino acids. Germline CDR1 SGHTA, CDR2 FQGTGA. V lost 5 bases, J lost 2 bases, and 2 bases stayed unmatched. The CDR3 is CASSKGLAAYNEQFF. The CDR3 bases are TGTGCCAGCAGCAAGGGACTAGCGGCCTACAATGAGCAGTTCTTC.

In DNA, the CDR3 is TGCAGTGCTAGAGGCCCCTGGGGGGCGACAGATACGCAGTATTTT. As protein: CSARGPWGATDTQYF. The genes are TRBV20-1 and TRBJ2-3; D tentatively fits TRBD1 or TRBD2 (6 bases each). The CDR3 covers 15 residues. Trimming took off 1 base at V and 3 bases at J, with 14 bases between the two ends. Germline values: CDR1 DFQATT, CDR2 SNEGSKA (reference sequence).

This clonotype occurred many times. This sequence joins TRBV20-1 and TRBJ2-3; D is possibly TRBD2 (6 bases). V lost 3 bases and J lost 0, with 10 bases in between. This CDR3 has 14 residues. In germline, CDR1 is DFQATT, CDR2 SNEGSKA (reference sequence). The CDR3 DNA reads as TGCAGTGCTAGCGGGAGTGATAGCACAGATACGCAGTATTTT. The encoded protein is CSASGSDSTDTQYF.

This clonotype has more than one count but fewer than ten. The chain recombines TRBV6-1 with TRBJ2-7, with TRBD2 identical over 11 bases. The J segment lost 7 bases and the V segment lost 6 bases, leaving 11 bases of the junction unmatched. The CDR3 has 15 residues. CDR1 is MNHNS and CDR2 is SASEGT in the germline V gene. DNA for the CDR3: TGTGCCAGCAGGCTCCAGGGACTAGCGGTTACAGAGCAGTACTTC. Its protein product is CASRLQGLAVTEQYF.

This clonotype was seen a few times. The chain combines TRBV12-1 with TRBJ2-3. TRBV12-1 is flagged as a pseudogene. This CDR3 has 15 residues. CDR3: CASSFAIHRTDTQYF. The DNA of the CDR3 is TGTGCCAGCAGCTTTGCCATACACCGCACAGATACGCAGTATTTT.

This rearrangement joins TRBV30 to TRBJ2-4; the match to TRBD2 covers 7 bases. The CDR3 length is 15 residues. Losses at the gene ends were 5 bases for V and 0 bases for J; bases not matched to a gene: 7. Germline V gene data show CDR1 as GTSNPN and CDR2 as SVGIG (reference sequence). The CDR3 reads CAWASGNLAKNIQYF. CDR3 nucleotides: TGTGCCTGGGCTAGCGGAAATCTAGCCAAAAACATTCAGTACTTC.

A few counts support this clonotype. In DNA form, the CDR3 reads TGCGCCAGCAGTATCGACAGCAACCGAGCAGCTTTCTTT. Protein product: CASSIDSNRAAFF. The chain is built from TRBV10-1 and TRBJ1-1; possibly TRBD1 for D (5 bases). The CDR3 has 13 residues. CDR1 and CDR2 (germline): WNHNN, SYGVQD (reference sequence). V shed 5 bases and J shed 10 bases, with 17 bases lying between them.

This clonotype was counted a few times. V gene TRBV5-1 combines with J gene TRBJ1-2, with D possibly being TRBD1 (6 bases). Germline V gives CDR1 SGHRS, CDR2 YFSETQ. This CDR3 has 14 amino acids. V dropped 2 bases and J dropped 2 bases, with 10 bases sitting between them. CDR3 loop: CASSFSGQNYGYTF. The CDR3 DNA reads as TGCGCCAGCAGCTTCTCAGGACAGAACTATGGCTACACCTTC.

A few counts support this clonotype. V gene TRBV7-9 combines with J gene TRBJ1-4; D might be TRBD1 (5 bases). In germline, CDR1 is SEHNR, CDR2 FQNEAQ (reference sequence). This CDR3 is 15 amino acids long. Between the trimmed V and J ends, which lost 2 bases and 5 bases, there was a span of 12 bases. CDR3 sequence reads: CASSLRGNVNEKLFF. The CDR3 DNA is TGTGCCAGCAGCTTACGGGGCAACGTGAATGAAAAACTGTTTTTT.

This clonotype was observed a few times. The chain employs TRBV20-1 and TRBJ2-4; D may be TRBD2 (7 bases). Per the germline V gene, CDR1 is DFQATT and CDR2 is SNEGSKA (reference sequence). The CDR3 runs to 15 residues. Trimming pared 2 bases from V and 3 bases from J, leaving 14 bases between. CDR3 bases: TGCAGTGCTAGATTGGCGGGGGCGGGCAAAAACATTCAGTACTTC. Its translation: CSARLAGAGKNIQYF.

This sequence joins TRBV12-3 or TRBV12-4 and TRBJ2-2; D gene unclear. The length of the CDR3 is 13 residues. V shed 1 base and J shed 1 base, with 1 base lying between them. The CDR3 coding sequence is TGTGCCAGCAGTTTAGAGAACACCGGGGAGCTGTTTTTT. Translation: CASSLENTGELFF.

This clonotype was found a few times. V is TRBV24-1 and J is TRBJ2-2, with D perhaps being TRBD1 or TRBD2 (6 bases each). Trimming shortened V by 6 bases and J by 4 bases, and 23 bases separated the two germline ends. Germline V lookup: CDR1 KGHDR, CDR2 SFDVKD. This CDR3 region has 18 residues. This CDR3 is CATSSSGWGAAGTGELFF. CDR3 sequence (DNA): TGTGCCACCAGTTCTTCCGGATGGGGGGCCGCCGGCACCGGGGAGCTGTTTTTT.

This chain uses TRBV5-1 with TRBJ2-7; the match to TRBD1 covers 10 bases. This CDR3 has 13 residues. Germline loops: CDR1 SGHRS, CDR2 YFSETQ. The V gene end was trimmed by 4 bases and the J gene end by 6 bases; junction bases not matched to a gene: 4. CDR3 nucleotide sequence: TGCGCCAGCAGCGGGGACAGGGGAGGCGAGCAGTACTTC. Its protein product is CASSGDRGGEQYF.